This TCR beta chain derives from a study of blood T cell repertoires in COVID-19 (dated by TCRdb to between 2020 and 2021). Background on the whole study: ImmuneRACE Cohort 3 recovered participants were defined by two consecutive negative NP/OP PCR tests, healthcare professional clearance, or symptom resolution. Collaborator samples came from the United States, Italy and Spain and covered acute and convalescent phases of COVID-19. The prospective study material was composed of cDNA or gDNA derived from T cells, B-cell-depleted T cells, or PBMCs. Deeply sampled blood TCRbeta repertoires from subjects exposed to, actively infected with, or recovered from COVID-19 were included in the dataset. The repertoires were made available in a free public database intended to serve as a resource for research on the immune response to SARS-CoV-2. Samples were obtained from the ongoing ImmuneRACE study (first 160 participants) and from about 1,300 subjects provided by 6 global collaborators. A de-identified subject ID, COVID-19 status, age in years and sex were almost always included in the sample metadata. Where available, HLA class I and class II types were taken from metadata supplied by the sample provider and were not determined by assay-based typing.

Participants in the prospective study were aged about 18 to 95 years, lived in some 24 United States geographic areas, and enrolled through a virtual design. In the prospective study, cohorts were assigned on the basis of participant-reported clinical history obtained from a screening survey and a study questionnaire. Mobile phlebotomists in the prospective study collected whole blood, serum and a nasopharyngeal or oropharyngeal swab from every participant. Participants in the prospective study had the option to provide additional blood draws and questionnaires over an approximately 2-month period. Blood samples from the prospective study were shipped frozen or at room temperature prior to DNA extraction. On this clone itself: Its recognized antigen is unknown. No per-base quality is available; no much larger clone lies one base away.

What the study reported, not specific to this receptor: Clinical and demographic metadata were provided uncurated, with the amount varying by source and participant.

The germline V gene (reference sequence) yields LNHDA for CDR1 and SQIVND for CDR2. The cysteine opens and the phenylalanine closes a CDR3 of 15 amino acids. The kept DNA is CDR3 alone, 45 bases in frame from the first base. V is clipped by 2 bases and J by 4 bases, and the sequence between their germline boundaries is 14 bases long. The immunoSEQ Assay, a bias-controlled multiplex PCR, was used to amplify TCRbeta CDR3 regions from genomic DNA. On the authors' methods: Nucleated cell counts per sample were estimated from amplification of reference gene primers within the assay. To quantify the absolute abundance of each unique TCRbeta CDR3 rearrangement, sequence reads were collapsed and filtered. For each sample, productive Simpson clonality was calculated by taking the square root of Simpson's diversity index across productive rearrangements. Sourced from immuneACCESS, this table was stored by TCRdb with only in-frame sequences that have V and J called. A share of the clones is absent; for the studies checked, an unresolved V gene accounts for under half, and the remainder has no known explanation. V, J and clone size are taken as reported in that table, and D and trimming were inferred from the DNA itself. The sample data list 200,000 to 250,000 clones, and around 90% of these were observed just once. The ten largest account for around 7% of the sample.

Sequencing was performed on PBMCs or T cells enriched from blood (not recorded which). This sequence originates from a man aged 30 to 45 in a cohort exposed to, infected with or recovered from COVID-19 (not recorded which). The chain uses TRBV19 and TRBJ1-2; a tentative D call is TRBD1 (5 bases match). The CDR3 region reads CASSILFRQTYGYTF. The nucleotide sequence is TGTGCCAGTAGTATACTTTTTAGACAGACCTATGGCTACACCTTC. Full variable domain (CDR3 extended with the reference TRBV19 and TRBJ1-2 proteins): DGGITQSPKYLFRKEGQNVTLSCEQNLNHDAMYWYRQDPGQGLRLIYYSQIVNDFQKGDIAEGYSVSREKKESFPLTVTSAQKNPTAFYLCASSILFRQTYGYTFGSGTRLTVV.